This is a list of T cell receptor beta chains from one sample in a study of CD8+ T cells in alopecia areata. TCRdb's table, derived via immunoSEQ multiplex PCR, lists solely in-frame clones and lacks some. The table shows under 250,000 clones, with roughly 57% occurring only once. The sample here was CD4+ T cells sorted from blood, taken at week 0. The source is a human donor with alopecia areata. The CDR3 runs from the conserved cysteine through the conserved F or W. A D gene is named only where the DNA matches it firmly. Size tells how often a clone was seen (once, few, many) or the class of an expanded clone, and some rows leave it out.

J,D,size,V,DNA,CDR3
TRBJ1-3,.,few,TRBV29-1,TGCAGCATCTCCGGGACACTCTCTGGAAACACCATATATTTT,CSISGTLSGNTIYF
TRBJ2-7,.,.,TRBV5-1,TGCGCCAGCAGCTTGACCCGGACTGGATACGAGCAGTACTTC,CASSLTRTGYEQYF
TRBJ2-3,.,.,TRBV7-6,TGTGCCAGCAGCTCGCCGGGAAATACGCAGTATTTT,CASSSPGNTQYF
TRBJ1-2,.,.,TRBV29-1,TGCAGCGTCAAATGGACGATCGCCCCTGGCTACACCTTC,CSVKWTIAPGYTF
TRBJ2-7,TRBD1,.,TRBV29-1,TGCAGCGTTCTCCTCGGGACAGGTAAAACCTACGAGCAGTACTTC,CSVLLGTGKTYEQYF
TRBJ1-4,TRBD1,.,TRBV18,TGTGCCAGCTCACGTAACAGGGGCTCAACTAATGAAAAACTGTTTTTT,CASSRNRGSTNEKLFF
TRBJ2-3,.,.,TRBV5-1,TGCGCCAGCAGCTTGGTTACAGGACGCACAGATACGCAGTATTTT,CASSLVTGRTDTQYF
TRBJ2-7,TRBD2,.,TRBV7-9,TGTGCCAGCAGCTTTAGGCCTAGCGGGGGAACCTACGAGCAGTACTTC,CASSFRPSGGTYEQYF
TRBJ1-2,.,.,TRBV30,TGTGCCTGGAACCCGGGACGTTACCCCGGCTATGGCTACACCTTC,CAWNPGRYPGYGYTF
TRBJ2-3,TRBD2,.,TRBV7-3,TGTGCCAGCAGCCCAGGGACTAGCGGGAGGGCCGTTCAAGATACGCAGTATTTT,CASSPGTSGRAVQDTQYF
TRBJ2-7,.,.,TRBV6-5,TGTGCCACCCTGACAGGATCCCACGAGCAGTACTTC,CATLTGSHEQYF
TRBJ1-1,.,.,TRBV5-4,TGTGCCAGCAGCATAGGAACAGGGTGGCGCACTGAAGCTTTCTTT,CASSIGTGWRTEAFF
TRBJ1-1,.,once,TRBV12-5,TGTGCTAGTGGTTTGGTACTTCAGGGAAGGAACACTGAAGCTTTCTTT,CASGLVLQGRNTEAFF
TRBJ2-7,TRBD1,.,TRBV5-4,TGTGCCAGCAGCAGACAGGGGGCATCCTACGAGCAGTACTTC,CASSRQGASYEQYF
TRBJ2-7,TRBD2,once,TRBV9,TGTGCCAGCAGCCCCTTCGGGACTAGCGGGATATACGAGCAGTACTTC,CASSPFGTSGIYEQYF
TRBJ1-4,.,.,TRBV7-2,TGTGCCAGCAGCCGAAGACAGCGAGAAAATGAAAAACTGTTTTTT,CASSRRQRENEKLFF
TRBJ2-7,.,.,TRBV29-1,TGCAGCGTTGCGATGCAGGGGTTTGAGTACTTC,CSVAMQGFEYF
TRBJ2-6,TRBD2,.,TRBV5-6,TGTGCCAGCAGCTTGTTGGGACTAGCGCACACTGGGGCCAACGTCCTGACTTTC,CASSLLGLAHTGANVLTF
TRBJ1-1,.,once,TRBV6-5,TGTGCCAGCAGTTACTCGAGGGAAGCGACTGAAGCTTTCTTT,CASSYSREATEAFF
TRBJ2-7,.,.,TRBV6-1,TGTGCCAGCAGTGAAGCGCTGCTTGGGGGCCGCGAGCAGTACTTC,CASSEALLGGREQYF
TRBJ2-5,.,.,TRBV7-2,TGTGCCAGCAGCCAGTCAGGTCGGGATTATGAGACCCAGTACTTC,CASSQSGRDYETQYF
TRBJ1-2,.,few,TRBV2,TGTGCCAGCAGTGCGCAAGGGGCCTATGGCTACACCTTC,CASSAQGAYGYTF
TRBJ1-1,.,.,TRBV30,TGTGCCTGGAGATTCCAGGCTGGGGCGAACACTGAAGCTTTCTTT,CAWRFQAGANTEAFF
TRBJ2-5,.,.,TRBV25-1,TGTGCCAGCAGTGGCTCGGCCCTGGGGACCCAGTACTTC,CASSGSALGTQYF
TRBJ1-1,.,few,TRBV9,TGTGCCAGCAGCTCACACCCAGGGTCTGAAGCTTTCTTT,CASSSHPGSEAFF
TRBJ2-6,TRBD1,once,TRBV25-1,TGTGCCAGCAGGGACAGGGCACAGAGTTTCCTGACTTTC,CASRDRAQSFLTF
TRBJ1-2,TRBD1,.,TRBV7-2,TGTGCCAGCAGCCACGGACAGGGAAACTATGGCTACACCTTC,CASSHGQGNYGYTF
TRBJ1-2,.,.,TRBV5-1,TGCGCCAGCAGCTTGGAGCAGGGAGGCTACACCTTC,CASSLEQGGYTF